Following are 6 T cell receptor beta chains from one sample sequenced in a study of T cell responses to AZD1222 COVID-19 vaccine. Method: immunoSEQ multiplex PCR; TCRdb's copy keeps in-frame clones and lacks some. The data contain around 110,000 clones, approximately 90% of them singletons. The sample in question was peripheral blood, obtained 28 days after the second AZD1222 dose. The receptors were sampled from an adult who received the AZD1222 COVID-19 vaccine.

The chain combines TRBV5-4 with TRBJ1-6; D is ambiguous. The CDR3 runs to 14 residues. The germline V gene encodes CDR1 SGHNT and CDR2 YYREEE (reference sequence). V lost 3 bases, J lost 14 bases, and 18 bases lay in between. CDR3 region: CASSSPKDVPTLHF. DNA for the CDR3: TGTGCCAGCAGCTCCCCCAAGGACGTTCCAACCCTCCACTTT.

The CDR3 DNA follows: TGTGCCAGCAGTGACTATTACGAGCAGTACTTC. Its translation: CASSDYYEQYF. The rearrangement joins TRBV2 to TRBJ2-7; D is undetermined. CDR1 is SNHLY, CDR2 FYNNEI, per germline. This CDR3 region has 11 residues. V lost 3 bases, J lost 4 bases, and 4 bases lay in between.

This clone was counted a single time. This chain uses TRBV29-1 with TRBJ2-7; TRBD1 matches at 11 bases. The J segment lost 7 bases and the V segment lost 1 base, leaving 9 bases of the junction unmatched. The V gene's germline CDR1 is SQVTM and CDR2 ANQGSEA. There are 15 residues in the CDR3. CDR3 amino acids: CSVEGLGTGGKEQYF. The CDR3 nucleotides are TGCAGCGTTGAAGGTTTGGGGACAGGGGGTAAGGAGCAGTACTTC.

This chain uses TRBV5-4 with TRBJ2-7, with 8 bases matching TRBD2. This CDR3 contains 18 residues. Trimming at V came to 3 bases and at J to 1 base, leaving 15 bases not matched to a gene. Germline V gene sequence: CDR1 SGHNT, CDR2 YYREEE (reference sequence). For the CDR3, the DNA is TGTGCCAGCAGCTCCACGGGGGGGAGGGCCGCTTTTTCCTACGAGCAGTACTTC. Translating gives CASSSTGGRAAFSYEQYF.

As DNA, the CDR3 is TGTGCCAGCAGCAGACAGGGGCATGAGCAGTTCTTC. It translates to CASSRQGHEQFF. This chain links TRBV11-2 with TRBJ2-1, with TRBD1 matching 8 bases. CDR3 length: 12 amino acids. V shed 5 bases, J shed 8 bases, and the junction held 2 bases outside the gene matches. The V gene's germline CDR1 is SGHAT and CDR2 FQNNGV.

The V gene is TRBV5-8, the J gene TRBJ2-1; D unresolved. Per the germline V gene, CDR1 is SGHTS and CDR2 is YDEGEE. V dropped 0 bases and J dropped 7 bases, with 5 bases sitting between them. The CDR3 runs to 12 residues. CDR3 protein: CASSLVRNEQFF. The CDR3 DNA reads TGTGCCAGCAGCTTGGTTCGGAATGAGCAGTTCTTC.